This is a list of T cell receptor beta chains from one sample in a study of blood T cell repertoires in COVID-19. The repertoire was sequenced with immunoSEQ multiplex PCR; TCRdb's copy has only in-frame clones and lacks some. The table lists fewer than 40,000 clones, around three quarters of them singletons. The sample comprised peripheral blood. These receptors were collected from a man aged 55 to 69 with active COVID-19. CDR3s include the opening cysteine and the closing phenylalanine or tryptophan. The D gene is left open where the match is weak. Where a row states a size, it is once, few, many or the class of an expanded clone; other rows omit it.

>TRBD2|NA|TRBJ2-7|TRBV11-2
CASSTLLSGRPTYEQYF
TGTGCCAGCAGCACCTTGCTTAGCGGGAGGCCCACCTACGAGCAGTACTTC
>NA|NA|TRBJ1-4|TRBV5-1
CASSLRGGRNEKLFF
TGCGCCAGCAGCTTGCGGGGGGGTCGTAATGAAAAACTGTTTTTT
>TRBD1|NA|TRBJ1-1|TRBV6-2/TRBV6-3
CASSPRGQLMNTEAFF
TGTGCCAGCAGCCCTAGGGGACAGCTCATGAACACTGAAGCTTTCTTT
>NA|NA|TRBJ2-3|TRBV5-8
CASSFGDLSTDTQYF
TGTGCCAGCAGCTTTGGGGACTTAAGCACAGATACGCAGTATTTT
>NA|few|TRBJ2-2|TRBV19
CASRDPAGVYTGELFF
TGTGCCAGTAGGGACCCGGCAGGGGTTTACACCGGGGAGCTGTTTTTT
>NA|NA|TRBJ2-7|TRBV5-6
CASTLASNSYEQYF
TGTGCCAGCACCTTAGCATCAAACTCCTACGAGCAGTACTTC
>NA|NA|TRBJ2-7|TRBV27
CASRQNRQSNEQYF
TGTGCCAGCAGACAGAACCGACAGAGCAACGAGCAGTACTTC
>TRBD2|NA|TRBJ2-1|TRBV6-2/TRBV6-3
CASSSSNLAGRYNEQFF
TGTGCCAGCAGTTCATCGAACCTAGCGGGGCGTTATAATGAGCAGTTCTTC
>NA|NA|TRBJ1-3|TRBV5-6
CASSFPETDPSGNTIYF
TGTGCCAGCAGCTTTCCAGAGACAGATCCCTCCGGAAACACCATATATTTT
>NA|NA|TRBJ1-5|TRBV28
CASSLASGSSQPQHF
TGTGCCAGCAGTTTAGCTTCCGGGTCGAGTCAGCCCCAGCATTTT
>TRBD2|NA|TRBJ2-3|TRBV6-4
CASSEGAGGSPSQYF
TGTGCCAGCAGTGAAGGAGCGGGGGGCAGCCCTTCGCAGTATTTT
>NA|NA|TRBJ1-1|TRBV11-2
CASSLGPGWGMNTEAFF
TGTGCCAGCAGCTTGGGGCCAGGCTGGGGTATGAACACTGAAGCTTTCTTT
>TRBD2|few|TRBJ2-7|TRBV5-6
CASSPGLAGGQYF
TGTGCCAGCAGCCCTGGACTAGCGGGAGGACAGTACTTC
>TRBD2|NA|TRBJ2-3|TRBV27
CASRGGTSARTDTQYF
TGTGCCAGCAGGGGGGGAACTAGCGCCCGCACAGATACGCAGTATTTT
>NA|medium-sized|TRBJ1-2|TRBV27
CASSLSRAGANGYTF
TGTGCCAGCAGTTTAAGCCGGGCGGGGGCGAATGGCTACACCTTC
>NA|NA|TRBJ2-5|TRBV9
CASSVGEPGAQYF
TGTGCCAGCAGCGTTGGAGAGCCCGGGGCCCAGTACTTC
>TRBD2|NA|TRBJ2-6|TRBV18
CASSPGLAGVTSGANVLTF
TGTGCCAGCTCACCTGGACTAGCGGGGGTGACCTCTGGGGCCAACGTCCTGACTTTC
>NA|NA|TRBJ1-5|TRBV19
CASGGAGGGNQPQHF
TGTGCCAGTGGAGGGGCCGGAGGTGGCAATCAGCCCCAGCATTTT
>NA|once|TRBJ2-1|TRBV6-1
CASSATGHGYSYNEQFF
TGTGCCAGCAGTGCTACAGGGCATGGTTACTCCTACAATGAGCAGTTCTTC
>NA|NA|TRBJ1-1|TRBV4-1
CASSQATNGDTEAFF
TGCGCCAGCAGCCAGGCCACTAACGGCGACACTGAAGCTTTCTTT
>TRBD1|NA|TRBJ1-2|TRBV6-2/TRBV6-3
CASSSSGTENYGYTF
TGTGCCAGCAGTTCATCCGGGACAGAGAACTATGGCTACACCTTC
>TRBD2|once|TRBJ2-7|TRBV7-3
CASSMGGRNYEQYF
TGTGCCAGCTCTATGGGAGGGAGGAACTACGAGCAGTACTTC
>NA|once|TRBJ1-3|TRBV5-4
CASSLVGGPDTIYF
TGTGCCAGCAGCTTGGTGGGAGGGCCGGACACCATATATTTT
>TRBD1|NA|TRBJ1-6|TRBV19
CASSADRDRSPLHF
TGTGCCAGTAGCGCGGACAGGGACAGGTCACCCCTCCACTTT
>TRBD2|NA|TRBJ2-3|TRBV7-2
CASSLGRAGGGYTQYF
TGTGCCAGCAGCTTAGGCCGAGCGGGGGGGGGATATACGCAGTATTTT
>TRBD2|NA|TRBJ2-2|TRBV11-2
CASSFLLAGAVNTGELFF
TGTGCCAGCAGCTTCCTACTAGCGGGAGCGGTAAACACCGGGGAGCTGTTTTTT
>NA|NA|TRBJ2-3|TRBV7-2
CASSTAGAHTDTQYF
TGTGCCAGCAGCACGGCGGGGGCCCACACAGATACGCAGTATTTT
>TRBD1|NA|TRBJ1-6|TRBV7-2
CASRRDRGSNSPLHF
TGTGCCAGCAGACGCGACAGGGGGTCTAATTCACCCCTCCACTTT
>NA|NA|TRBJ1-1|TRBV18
CASSPLGAATEAFF
TGTGCCAGCTCACCACTGGGAGCGGCGACTGAAGCTTTCTTT
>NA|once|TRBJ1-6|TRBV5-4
CASSLAGQYRSPLHF
TGTGCCAGCAGCTTGGCAGGACAGTACCGATCACCCCTCCACTTT
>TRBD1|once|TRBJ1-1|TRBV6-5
CASRHRGPTEAFF
TGTGCCAGCAGACACAGGGGCCCCACTGAAGCTTTCTTT
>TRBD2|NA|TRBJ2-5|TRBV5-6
CASSLAGAGDQETQYF
TGTGCCAGCAGCTTGGCCGGAGCGGGGGATCAAGAGACCCAGTACTTC
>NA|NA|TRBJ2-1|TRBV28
CASSQQGNEQFF
TGTGCCAGCAGTCAACAGGGAAATGAGCAGTTCTTC
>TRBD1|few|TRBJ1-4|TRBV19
CASRGTGIANEKLFF
TGTGCCAGTAGGGGGACAGGGATCGCTAATGAAAAACTGTTTTTT
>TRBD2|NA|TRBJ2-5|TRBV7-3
CASSFGGRWETQYF
TGTGCCAGCAGCTTCGGCGGGAGGTGGGAGACCCAGTACTTC
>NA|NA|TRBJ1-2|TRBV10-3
CAIRMDRVGLYGYTF
TGTGCCATCAGGATGGACAGAGTTGGCCTCTATGGCTACACCTTC
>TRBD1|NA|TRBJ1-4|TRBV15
CATSREGGRGEKLFF
TGTGCCACCAGCAGAGAAGGGGGCCGGGGGGAAAAACTGTTTTTT